This entry lists 24 T cell receptor beta chains sequenced from one sample in a study of T-cell reconstitution after alpha-beta-depleted transplantation in children. Unique molecular identifiers featured in how the TCRbeta library was prepared. TCRdb fed the PCR reads into MiXCR, producing one record per CDR3 protein. The profile covers a few hundred thousand distinct CDR3 sequences, with approximately 9.8% appearing a single time and around a tenth taken by the ten largest. The source material was PBMCs from the stem cell graft donor, sampled from the stem cell graft. These TCRs come from a human donor who donated a stem cell graft to a child with SCID.

V usage is TRBV5-1 and J usage is TRBJ2-1, with TRBD1 identical over 11 bases. The junction had 6 bases not matched to a gene; V was cut back by 5 bases and J by 5 bases. The CDR3 runs to 15 residues. Germline V gene data show CDR1 as SGHRS and CDR2 as YFSETQ. The CDR3 nucleotides read TGCGCCAGCAGTGGGGGACAGGGGGGCCACAATGAGCAGTTCTTC. Translated: CASSGGQGGHNEQFF.

The DNA of the CDR3 is TGCGCCAGCAGCTTGGCCGCAGGGAGGACTGAAGCTTTCTTT. Translating gives CASSLAAGRTEAFF. The chain has TRBV5-1 and TRBJ1-1; a possible D gene is TRBD1 (5 bases). The CDR3 covers 14 residues. Germline V gene lookup returns CDR1 SGHRS and CDR2 YFSETQ. Deletions cut 0 bases from V and 5 bases from J, with 11 bases between. The whole variable domain, remainder taken from reference TRBV5-1 and TRBJ1-1, is KAGVTQTPRYLIKTRGQQVTLSCSPISGHRSVSWYQQTPGQGLQFLFEYFSETQRNKGNFPGRFSGRQFSNSRSEMNVSTLELGDSALYLCASSLAAGRTEAFFGQGTRLTVV.

The chain recombines TRBV19 with TRBJ2-7, with 8 bases lining up with TRBD1. The junction had 6 bases not matched to a gene; V was cut back by 5 bases and J by 6 bases. CDR3 length equals 13 residues. Germline CDR1 is LNHDA and CDR2 is SQIVND (reference sequence). In DNA form, the CDR3 reads TGTGCCAGTAGTCCGGGGACAGGCGTCGAGCAGTACTTC. It yields the protein CASSPGTGVEQYF.

This clonotype was recorded a few times. The chain joins TRBV5-6 to TRBJ2-3, with 8 positions matching TRBD2. The germline gives CDR1 SGHDT, CDR2 YYEEEE. CDR3 length equals 20 residues. Trimming cost V 3 bases and J 3 bases; bases outside gene matches: 21. The CDR3 DNA reads as TGTGCCAGCAGCTGGGATCGTACCCACAATAGCGGGGCCCCAACAGATACGCAGTATTTT. This sequence encodes CASSWDRTHNSGAPTDTQYF.

The table lists this clonotype with a few counts. The V and J genes are TRBV14 and TRBJ1-1; the D is unclear. V dropped 1 base and J dropped 5 bases, with 8 bases sitting between them. Per the germline V gene, CDR1 is SGHDN and CDR2 is FVKESK. This CDR3 is built from 13 residues. CDR3 DNA: TGTGCCAGCAGCCAAGGGTGGAGGACTGAAGCTTTCTTT. Protein product: CASSQGWRTEAFF.

This rearrangement joins TRBV28 to TRBJ1-4; D uncertain. Germline loops: CDR1 MDHEN, CDR2 SYDVKM. The CDR3 spans 14 residues. Trimming stripped 5 bases from V and 8 bases from J, with 15 bases between. CDR3 DNA sequence: TGTGCCAGCAGTCCACCGGCGACCTTCGAAAAACTGTTTTTT. Translated: CASSPPATFEKLFF.

The rearrangement joins TRBV20-1 to TRBJ2-3, with TRBD1 matching 8 bases. Germline CDR1 and CDR2: DFQATT and SNEGSKA (reference sequence). V was pared by 6 bases and J by 4 bases, with 12 bases of the junction left unmatched. The CDR3 spans 15 residues. The DNA of the CDR3 is TGCAGTGCCATGGCGACAGGGGATTTGGCAGATACGCAGTATTTT. Encoded protein: CSAMATGDLADTQYF.

In its sample, this clonotype was seen a few times. The rearrangement uses TRBV2 and TRBJ1-1; TRBD1 aligns across 7 bases. Germline-derived CDR1 and CDR2 are SNHLY and FYNNEI. CDR3 length: 11 amino acids. V was pared by 11 bases and J by 1 base, with 1 base of the junction left unmatched. CDR3 region: CARQGNTEAFF. The CDR3 region has the DNA TGTGCCCGACAGGGGAACACTGAAGCTTTCTTT. Full variable domain (missing parts from reference TRBV2 and TRBJ1-1): EPEVTQTPSHQVTQMGQEVILRCVPISNHLYFYWYRQILGQKVEFLVSFYNNEISEKSEIFDDQFSVERPDGSNFTLKIRSTKLEDSAMYFCARQGNTEAFFGQGTRLTVV.

This chain links TRBV5-1 with TRBJ1-1; D may be TRBD1 (6 bases). The germline CDR1 and CDR2 sequences are SGHRS and YFSETQ. The CDR3 contains 15 residues. V was cut by 4 bases and J by 1 base, with 14 bases left in between. The CDR3 DNA follows: TGCGCCAGCAGCCCACTGACAGGACCGAACACTGAAGCTTTCTTT. Its translation is CASSPLTGPNTEAFF. Variable domain in full (rest from reference TRBV5-1 and TRBJ1-1): KAGVTQTPRYLIKTRGQQVTLSCSPISGHRSVSWYQQTPGQGLQFLFEYFSETQRNKGNFPGRFSGRQFSNSRSEMNVSTLELGDSALYLCASSPLTGPNTEAFFGQGTRLTVV.

This sequence joins TRBV27 and TRBJ2-7; a weak D match, TRBD1 (6 bases). Trimming took 0 bases from V and 4 from J, leaving 13 bases between them. The germline V gene encodes CDR1 MNHEY and CDR2 SMNVEV (reference sequence). CDR3 length: 15 residues. Written as DNA, the CDR3 is TGTGCCAGCAGTTTATCGGGTACAGGGTATTACGAGCAGTACTTC. Amino acids: CASSLSGTGYYEQYF.

This clonotype was seen more than once but under ten times. The genes are TRBV5-1 and TRBJ1-1, with 7 bases matching TRBD1. The trim removed 0 bases at V and 7 bases at J, leaving 6 bases unmatched. CDR1 is SGHRS and CDR2 is YFSETQ in the germline V gene. The CDR3 totals 14 residues. CDR3 nucleotides: TGCGCCAGCAGCTTGGAGGGGAGGGGGCATGAAGCTTTCTTT. Encoded protein: CASSLEGRGHEAFF.

The chain uses TRBV20-1 and TRBJ2-3; a weak D match, TRBD2 (7 bases). The CDR3 loop spans 14 amino acids. Germline V gene lookup returns CDR1 DFQATT and CDR2 SNEGSKA (reference sequence). The CDR3 loop reads CRTGGDTATDTQYF. In DNA, the CDR3 is TGCAGGACTGGGGGGGACACCGCCACAGATACGCAGTATTTT.

This clonotype showed up many times. This chain joins TRBV5-1 and TRBJ1-2; D may be TRBD1 (5 bases). V dropped 3 bases and J dropped 4 bases, with 13 bases sitting between them. The CDR3 has 14 amino acids. Germline values: CDR1 SGHRS, CDR2 YFSETQ. This chain's CDR3 is CASSSSTVPYGYTF. The CDR3 nucleotides read TGCGCCAGCAGCTCGTCGACAGTTCCCTATGGCTACACCTTC. The full variable domain, in which reference TRBV5-1 and TRBJ1-2 provide the parts outside the CDR3, is KAGVTQTPRYLIKTRGQQVTLSCSPISGHRSVSWYQQTPGQGLQFLFEYFSETQRNKGNFPGRFSGRQFSNSRSEMNVSTLELGDSALYLCASSSSTVPYGYTFGSGTRLTVV.

CDR3 residues: CASSITGRIYEQYF. CDR3 nucleotide sequence: TGTGCCAGCAGTATAACGGGACGGATCTACGAGCAGTACTTC. The chain combines TRBV27 with TRBJ2-7; D assignment may be TRBD1 or TRBD2 (5 bases each). Germline assignment: CDR1 MNHEY and CDR2 SMNVEV (reference sequence). V dropped 5 bases and J dropped 3 bases, with 14 bases sitting between them. CDR3 length: 14 amino acids.

This clonotype was seen a few times. This chain joins TRBV15 and TRBJ2-3, with TRBD2 identical over 11 bases. CDR1 and CDR2 (germline): LNHNV, YYDKDF (reference sequence). This CDR3 region has 19 residues. Losses at the gene ends were 0 bases for V and 3 bases for J; bases not matched to a gene: 11. CDR3 amino acids: CATSRDRPSGGPDTDTQYF. The DNA of the CDR3 is TGTGCCACCAGCAGAGATCGTCCTAGCGGGGGGCCGGATACAGATACGCAGTATTTT.

There are a few counts of this clonotype. The V gene is TRBV20-1, the J gene TRBJ1-1, with D tentatively TRBD1 (6 bases). The V gene lost 0 bases and the J gene lost 7 bases, with 18 bases spanning the gap. Germline CDR1 and CDR2: DFQATT and SNEGSKA (reference sequence). The CDR3 extends over 15 amino acids. The CDR3, as DNA: TGCAGTGCTAGAGACGCGACACAGGGAAAGTATGAAGCTTTCTTT. It codes for CSARDATQGKYEAFF.

The sample holds many counts of this clonotype. The chain carries TRBV29-1 and TRBJ2-1; no clear D gene. Trimming took 2 bases from V and 6 from J, leaving 8 bases between them. Germline values: CDR1 SQVTM, CDR2 ANQGSEA. The length of the CDR3 is 12 residues. The CDR3 DNA reads as TGCAGCGTTGAATTGGGCAGCAATGAGCAGTTCTTC. It yields the protein CSVELGSNEQFF.

The gene calls are TRBV12-3 or TRBV12-4 and TRBJ2-4; 8 bases line up with TRBD2. V lost 6 bases, J lost 4 bases, and 8 bases stayed unmatched. The CDR3 is made up of 15 amino acids. CDR3 amino acids: CASSPGGGAKNIQYF. The CDR3 DNA is TGTGCCAGCAGCCCCGGGGGGGGCGCGAAAAACATTCAGTACTTC.

This chain uses TRBV5-1 with TRBJ2-5, with D unresolved. Looked up from germline, CDR1 is SGHRS and CDR2 is YFSETQ. This CDR3 comprises 14 residues. V was cut by 0 bases and J by 2 bases, with 8 bases left in between. In DNA, the CDR3 is TGCGCCAGCAGCTTGGTGACCAATCAAGAGACCCAGTACTTC. Its protein is CASSLVTNQETQYF.

The chain couples TRBV5-6 to TRBJ2-6; D not certain. The CDR3 loop spans 15 amino acids. Germline V gene lookup returns CDR1 SGHDT and CDR2 YYEEEE. V lost 3 bases and J lost 2, with 9 bases in between. CDR3: CASSSLYAGANVLTF. CDR3 bases: TGTGCCAGCAGCTCCTTATATGCTGGGGCCAACGTCCTGACTTTC.

This rearrangement joins TRBV11-2 to TRBJ2-7, with D possibly TRBD2 on 6 matching bases. The germline CDR1 and CDR2 sequences are SGHAT and FQNNGV. The CDR3 is 13 amino acids. Deletions cut 4 bases from V and 2 bases from J, with 9 bases between. This CDR3 reads CASSSPGAYEQYF. CDR3 coding DNA: TGTGCCAGCAGCTCCCCGGGGGCCTACGAGCAGTACTTC.

V gene TRBV12-3 or TRBV12-4 combines with J gene TRBJ2-7; D is ambiguous. Trimming took off 4 bases at V and 5 bases at J, with 6 bases between the two ends. This CDR3 is built from 11 residues. The CDR3 region is CASSSQDEQYF. In nucleotides, the CDR3 is TGTGCCAGCAGTTCCCAAGACGAGCAGTACTTC.

This clonotype was observed at least ten times. V gene TRBV7-8 combines with J gene TRBJ2-3; possible D gene TRBD2, 6 bases. The germline V gene encodes CDR1 SGHVS and CDR2 FQNEAQ. This CDR3 region has 13 residues. Trimming removed 4 bases from V and 9 bases from J, with 14 bases in between. The CDR3 is CASSSLAAGTQYF. CDR3 in DNA: TGTGCCAGCAGCTCCCTCGCGGCGGGGACGCAGTATTTT.

This clonotype has only a few counts. The rearrangement joins TRBV5-1 to TRBJ1-2, with D unclear. Germline-derived CDR1 and CDR2 are SGHRS and YFSETQ. The V gene lost 4 bases and the J gene lost 3 bases, with 7 bases spanning the gap. This CDR3 is 12 amino acids long. CDR3 DNA sequence: TGCGCCAGCAGCGCAGACGACTATGGCTACACCTTC. Translation: CASSADDYGYTF.